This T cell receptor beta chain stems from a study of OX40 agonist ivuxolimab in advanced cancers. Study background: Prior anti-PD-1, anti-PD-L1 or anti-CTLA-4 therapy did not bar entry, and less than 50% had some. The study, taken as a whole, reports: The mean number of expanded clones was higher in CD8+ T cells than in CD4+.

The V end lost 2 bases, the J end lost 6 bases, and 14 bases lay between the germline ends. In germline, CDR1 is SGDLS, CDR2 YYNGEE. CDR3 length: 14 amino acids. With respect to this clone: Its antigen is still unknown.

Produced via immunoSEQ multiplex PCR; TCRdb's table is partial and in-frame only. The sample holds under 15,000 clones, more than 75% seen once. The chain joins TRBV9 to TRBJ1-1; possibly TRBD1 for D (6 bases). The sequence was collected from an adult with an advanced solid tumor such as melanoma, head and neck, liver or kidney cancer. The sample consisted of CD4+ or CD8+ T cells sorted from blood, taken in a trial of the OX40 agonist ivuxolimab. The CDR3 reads CASSVAAGGAEAFF. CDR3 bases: TGTGCCAGCAGCGTCGCGGCGGGGGGCGCTGAAGCTTTCTTT.